The present T cell receptor beta chain was sequenced within a study of control samples from healthy donors and cancer patients. Produced via immunoSEQ multiplex PCR; TCRdb's table is partial and in-frame only. The repertoire consists of roughly 40,000 clones, with 80% to 95% occurring once and the leading ten covering more than 3%. The CDR3 has 14 amino acids. Germline CDR1 reads ENHRY; CDR2 reads SYGVKD. The V gene end was trimmed by 4 bases and the J gene end by 4 bases; junction bases not matched to a gene: 6. The chain has TRBV10-3 and TRBJ1-1; 7 positions match TRBD1. The material sequenced was blood. The receptor was derived from a woman in her forties or fifties in good health. CDR3 region: CAISAQQGSTEAFF. DNA for the CDR3: TGTGCCATCAGTGCCCAACAGGGGTCCACTGAAGCTTTCTTT.